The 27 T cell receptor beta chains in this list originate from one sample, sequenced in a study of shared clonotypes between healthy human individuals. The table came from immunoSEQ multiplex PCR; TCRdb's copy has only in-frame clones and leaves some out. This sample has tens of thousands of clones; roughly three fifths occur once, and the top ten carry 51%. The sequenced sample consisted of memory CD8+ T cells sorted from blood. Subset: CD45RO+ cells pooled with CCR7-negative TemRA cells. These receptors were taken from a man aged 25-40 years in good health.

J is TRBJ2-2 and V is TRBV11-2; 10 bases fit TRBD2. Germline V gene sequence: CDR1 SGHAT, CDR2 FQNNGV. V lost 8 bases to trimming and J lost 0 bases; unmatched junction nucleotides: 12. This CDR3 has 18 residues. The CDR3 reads CASLREPSGRANTGELFF. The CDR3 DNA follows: TGTGCCAGCCTACGGGAACCTAGCGGGAGAGCGAACACCGGGGAGCTGTTTTTT. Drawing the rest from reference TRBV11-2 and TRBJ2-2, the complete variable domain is EAGVAQSPRYKIIEKRQSVAFWCNPISGHATLYWYQQILGQGPKLLIQFQNNGVVDDSQLPKDRFSAERLKGVDSTLKIQPAKLEDSAVYLCASLREPSGRANTGELFFGEGSRLTVL.

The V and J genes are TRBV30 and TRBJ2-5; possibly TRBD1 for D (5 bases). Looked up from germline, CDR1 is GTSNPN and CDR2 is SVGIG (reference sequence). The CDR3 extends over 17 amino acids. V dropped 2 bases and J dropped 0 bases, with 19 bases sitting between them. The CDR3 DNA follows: TGTGCCTGGAGTAAGTACCGGAGACAGACGTACCAAGAGACCCAGTACTTC. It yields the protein CAWSKYRRQTYQETQYF.

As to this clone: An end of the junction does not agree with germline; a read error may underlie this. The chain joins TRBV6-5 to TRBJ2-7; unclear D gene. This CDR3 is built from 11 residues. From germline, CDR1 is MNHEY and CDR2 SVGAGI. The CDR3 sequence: CASRYPSPSNF. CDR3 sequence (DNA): TGTGCCAGCAGATACCCCAGTCCCTCAAACTTC.

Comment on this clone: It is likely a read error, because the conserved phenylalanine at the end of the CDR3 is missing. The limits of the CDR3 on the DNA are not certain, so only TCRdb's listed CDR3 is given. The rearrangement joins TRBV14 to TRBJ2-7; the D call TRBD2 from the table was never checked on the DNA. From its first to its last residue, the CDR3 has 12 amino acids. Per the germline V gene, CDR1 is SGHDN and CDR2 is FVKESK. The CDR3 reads CASSHRLAGVII.

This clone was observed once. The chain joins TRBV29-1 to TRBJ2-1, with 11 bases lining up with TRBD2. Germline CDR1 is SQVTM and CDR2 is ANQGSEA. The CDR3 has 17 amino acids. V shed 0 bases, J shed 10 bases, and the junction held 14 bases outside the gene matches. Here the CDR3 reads CSVEDPPGTSGIGEQFF. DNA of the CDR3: TGCAGCGTTGAAGATCCCCCCGGGACTAGCGGAATTGGGGAGCAGTTCTTC.

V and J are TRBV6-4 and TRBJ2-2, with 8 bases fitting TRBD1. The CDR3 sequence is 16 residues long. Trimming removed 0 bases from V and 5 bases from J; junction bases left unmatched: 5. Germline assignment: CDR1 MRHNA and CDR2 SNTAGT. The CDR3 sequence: CASSDSSQGATGELFF. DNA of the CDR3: TGTGCCAGCAGTGACTCGAGCCAGGGGGCGACCGGGGAGCTGTTTTTT.

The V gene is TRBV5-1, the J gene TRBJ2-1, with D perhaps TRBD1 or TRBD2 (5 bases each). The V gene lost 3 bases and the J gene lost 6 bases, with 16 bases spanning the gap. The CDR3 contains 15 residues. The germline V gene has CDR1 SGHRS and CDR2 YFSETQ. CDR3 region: CASSSGRPPGNEQFF. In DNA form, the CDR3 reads TGCGCCAGCAGCTCGGGACGGCCCCCAGGCAATGAGCAGTTCTTC.

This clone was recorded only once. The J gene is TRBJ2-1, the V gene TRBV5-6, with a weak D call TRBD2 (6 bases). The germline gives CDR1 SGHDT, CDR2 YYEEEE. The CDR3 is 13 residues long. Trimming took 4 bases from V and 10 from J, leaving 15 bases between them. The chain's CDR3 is CASSQGVGGEQFF. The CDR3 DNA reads TGTGCCAGCAGCCAAGGGGTGGGGGGAGAGCAGTTCTTC. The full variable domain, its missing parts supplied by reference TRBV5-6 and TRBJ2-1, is DAGVTQSPTHLIKTRGQQVTLRCSPKSGHDTVSWYQQALGQGPQFIFQYYEEEERQRGNFPDRFSGHQFPNYSSELNVNALLLGDSALYLCASSQGVGGEQFFGPGTRLTVL.

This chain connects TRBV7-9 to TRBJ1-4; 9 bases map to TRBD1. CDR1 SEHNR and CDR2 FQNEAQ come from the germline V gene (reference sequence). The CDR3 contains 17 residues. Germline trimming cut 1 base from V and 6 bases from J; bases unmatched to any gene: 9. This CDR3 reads CASSLGYRGREDEKLFF. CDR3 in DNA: TGTGCCAGCAGCTTAGGGTACAGGGGGCGCGAGGATGAAAAACTGTTTTTT.

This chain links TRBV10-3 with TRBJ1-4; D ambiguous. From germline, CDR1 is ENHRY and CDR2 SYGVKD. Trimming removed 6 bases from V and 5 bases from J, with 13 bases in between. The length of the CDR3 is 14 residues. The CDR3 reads CAISPPLGNEKLFF. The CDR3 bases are TGTGCCATCAGCCCGCCGCTTGGAAATGAAAAACTGTTTTTT.

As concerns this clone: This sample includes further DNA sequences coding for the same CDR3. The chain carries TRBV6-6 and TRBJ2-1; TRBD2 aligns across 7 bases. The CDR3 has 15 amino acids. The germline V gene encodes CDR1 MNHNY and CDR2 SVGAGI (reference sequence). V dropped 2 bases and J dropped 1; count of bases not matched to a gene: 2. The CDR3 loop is CASSYEAGSYNEQFF. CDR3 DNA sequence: TGTGCCAGCAGTTACGAAGCGGGGTCCTACAATGAGCAGTTCTTC.

The CDR3 here is CASSSWGGRSYEQYF. In DNA form, the CDR3 reads TGTGCCAGCAGCTCGTGGGGCGGGAGATCCTACGAGCAGTACTTC. V usage is TRBV5-6 and J usage is TRBJ2-7; 7 positions agree with TRBD2. There are 15 residues in the CDR3. With 3 bases clipped from V and 1 base from J, the junction kept 7 bases outside the gene matches. Germline CDR1 and CDR2: SGHDT and YYEEEE.

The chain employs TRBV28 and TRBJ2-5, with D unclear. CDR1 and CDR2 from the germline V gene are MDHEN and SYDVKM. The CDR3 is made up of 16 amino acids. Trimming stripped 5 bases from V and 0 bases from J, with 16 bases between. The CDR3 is CASSPHDRAHQETQYF. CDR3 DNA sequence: TGTGCCAGCAGTCCACACGACCGAGCTCACCAAGAGACCCAGTACTTC.

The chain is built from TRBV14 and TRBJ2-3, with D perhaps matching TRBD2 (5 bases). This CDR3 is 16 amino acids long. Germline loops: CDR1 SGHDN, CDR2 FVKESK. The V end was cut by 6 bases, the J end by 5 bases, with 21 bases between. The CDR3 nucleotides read TGTGCCAGCAGTCCCACCCTGCTGAGGAGGAAAGATACGCAGTATTTT. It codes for CASSPTLLRRKDTQYF.

The CDR3 loop reads CASRGLSTGELFF. The CDR3 DNA is TGTGCCAGCAGGGGACTGAGCACCGGGGAGCTGTTTTTT. The chain couples TRBV6-1 to TRBJ2-2; D possibly corresponds to TRBD2 (6 bases). Germline V lookup: CDR1 MNHNS, CDR2 SASEGT. The CDR3 consists of 13 residues. The germline V and J ends were trimmed by 6 bases and 4 bases, with 9 bases remaining between them.

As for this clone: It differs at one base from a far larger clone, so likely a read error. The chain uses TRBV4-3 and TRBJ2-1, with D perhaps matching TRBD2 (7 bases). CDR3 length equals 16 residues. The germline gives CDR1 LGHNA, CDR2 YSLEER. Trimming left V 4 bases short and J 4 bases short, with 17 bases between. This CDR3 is CASSPSRGDKYNEQFF. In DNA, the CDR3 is TGCGCCAGCAGCCCCAGTCGGGGGGACAAATACAATGAGCAGTTCTTC.

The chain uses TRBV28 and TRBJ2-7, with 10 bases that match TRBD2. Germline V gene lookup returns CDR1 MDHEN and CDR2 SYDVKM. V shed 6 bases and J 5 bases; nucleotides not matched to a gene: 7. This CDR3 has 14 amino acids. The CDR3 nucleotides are TGTGCCAGCAGCCTTAGCGGGAGGTCGGACGAGCAGTACTTC. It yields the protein CASSLSGRSDEQYF.

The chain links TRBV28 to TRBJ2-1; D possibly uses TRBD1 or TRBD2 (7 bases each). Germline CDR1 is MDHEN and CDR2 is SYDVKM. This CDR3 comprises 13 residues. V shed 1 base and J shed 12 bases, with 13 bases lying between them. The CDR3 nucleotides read TGTGCCAGCAGTTTATTGGGAGGGGGCGGGCAGTTCTTC. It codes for CASSLLGGGGQFF.

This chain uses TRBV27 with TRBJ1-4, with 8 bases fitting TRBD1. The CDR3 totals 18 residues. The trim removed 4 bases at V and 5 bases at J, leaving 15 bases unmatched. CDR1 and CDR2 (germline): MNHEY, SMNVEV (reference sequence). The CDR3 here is CASSSKAVDRGGNEKLFF. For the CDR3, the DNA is TGTGCCAGCAGTTCGAAGGCGGTCGACAGGGGTGGGAATGAAAAACTGTTTTTT.

The CDR3 region is CASSYTPDGSYEQYF. The CDR3 bases are TGTGCCAGCAGCTACACGCCAGACGGTTCCTACGAGCAGTACTTC. V gene TRBV6-5 combines with J gene TRBJ2-7; D not certain. Germline CDR1 MNHEY, CDR2 SVGAGI. The V and J ends lost 6 bases and 1 base respectively, with 16 bases between them. The CDR3 spans 15 residues.

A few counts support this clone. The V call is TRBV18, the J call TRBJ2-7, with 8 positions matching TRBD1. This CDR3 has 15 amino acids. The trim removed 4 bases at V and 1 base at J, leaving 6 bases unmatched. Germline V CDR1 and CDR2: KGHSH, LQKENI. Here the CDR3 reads CASSLGQGTSYEQYF. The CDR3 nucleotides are TGTGCCAGCTCACTCGGACAGGGTACTTCCTACGAGCAGTACTTC.

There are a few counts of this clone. Written as DNA, the CDR3 is TGTGCCAGTAGTACCGGACTAGCGAGCACAGATACGCAGTATTTT. This encodes CASSTGLASTDTQYF. This rearrangement joins TRBV19 to TRBJ2-3; 9 nucleotides line up with TRBD2. The CDR3 runs to 15 residues. CDR1 and CDR2 from the germline V gene are LNHDA and SQIVND (reference sequence). Trimming took 4 bases from V and 0 from J; bases not matched to a gene: 2.

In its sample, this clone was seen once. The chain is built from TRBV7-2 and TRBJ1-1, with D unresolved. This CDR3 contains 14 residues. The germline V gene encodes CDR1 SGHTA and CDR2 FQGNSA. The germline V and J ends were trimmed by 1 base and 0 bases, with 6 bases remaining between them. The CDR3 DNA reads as TGTGCCAGCAGCTTAGGACGGATGAACACTGAAGCTTTCTTT. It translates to CASSLGRMNTEAFF.

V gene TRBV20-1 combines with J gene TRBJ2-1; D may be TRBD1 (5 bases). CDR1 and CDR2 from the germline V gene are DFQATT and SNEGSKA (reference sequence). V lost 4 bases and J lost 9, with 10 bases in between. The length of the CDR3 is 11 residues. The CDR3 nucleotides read TGCAGTGCTATTAGTGGGGCTGAGCAGTTCTTC. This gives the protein CSAISGAEQFF.

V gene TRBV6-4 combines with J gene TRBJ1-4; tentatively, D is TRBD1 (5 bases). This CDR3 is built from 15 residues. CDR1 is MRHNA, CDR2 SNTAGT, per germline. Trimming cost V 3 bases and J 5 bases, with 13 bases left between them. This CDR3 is CASSEYDSPNEKLFF. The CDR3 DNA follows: TGTGCCAGCAGTGAATATGACAGCCCAAATGAAAAACTGTTTTTT.

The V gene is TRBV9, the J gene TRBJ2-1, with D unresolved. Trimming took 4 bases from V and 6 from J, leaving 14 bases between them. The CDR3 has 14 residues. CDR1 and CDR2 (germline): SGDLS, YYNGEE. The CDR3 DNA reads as TGTGCCAGCAGCCCAAATACGGTCGGCAATGAGCAGTTCTTC. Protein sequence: CASSPNTVGNEQFF.

DNA for the CDR3: TGTGCCGGCGCGGAACCGAACACCGGGGAGCTGTTTTTT. It specifies CAGAEPNTGELFF. V is TRBV19 and J is TRBJ2-2; no clear D. The V gene lost 11 bases and the J gene lost 0 bases, with 10 bases spanning the gap. Germline CDR1 reads LNHDA; CDR2 reads SQIVND (reference sequence). This CDR3 region has 13 residues.